This TCR beta chain was identified during a study of blood T cell repertoires in COVID-19. Whole-study context: The United States, Italy and Spain supplied acute and convalescent COVID-19 samples.

Repertoires were generated with immunoSEQ multiplex PCR, while TCRdb's copy carries only in-frame clones and drops some. Among 100,000 to 150,000 clones listed, roughly 84% were seen once. Germline CDR1 and CDR2: SGDLS and YYNGEE. This CDR3 region has 16 residues. V lost 2 bases to trimming and J lost 0 bases; unmatched junction nucleotides: 5. Sequencing used peripheral blood. The TCR originated in a woman in her twenties or thirties who had recovered from COVID-19. This chain uses TRBV9 with TRBJ2-1; 7 bases match TRBD2. CDR3 in DNA: TGTGCCAGCAGCGTCCTCGCGGGGGTCTCCTACAATGAGCAGTTCTTC. This encodes CASSVLAGVSYNEQFF.